What follows is one T cell receptor (beta chain) and its context. The sample belongs to a study of blood T cell repertoires in COVID-19. Measured with immunoSEQ multiplex PCR; TCRdb has only the in-frame clones, and not every one. The profile shows 200,000 to 250,000 clones, more than 75% of them singletons. CDR1 is SGDLS, CDR2 YYNGEE, per germline. The ends lost 2 bases at V and 0 bases at J; junction bases unmatched: 7. CDR3 length equals 18 residues. The source is a woman older than 75 with COVID-19, enrolled during active disease. Sequencing was performed on peripheral blood. V gene TRBV9 combines with J gene TRBJ2-3, with TRBD2 matching over 12 bases. The CDR3 reads CASSVSTSGRTSTDTQYF. The DNA of the CDR3 is TGTGCCAGCAGCGTCAGTACTAGCGGGAGGACTAGCACAGATACGCAGTATTTT.